The clone carrying this T cell receptor beta chain was detected only once. These data are taken from a study of blood T cell repertoires in COVID-19. Study-wide background: T cells, B-cell-depleted T cells, or PBMCs provided the cDNA or gDNA that served as material.

Authors' analysis steps: Reference gene primer amplification in the assay estimated nucleated cell counts. The repertoire was sequenced with immunoSEQ multiplex PCR; TCRdb's copy has only in-frame clones and lacks some. V and J calls and clone size follow that table, whereas D and trimming were derived from the DNA. This sample has 40,000 to 50,000 clones, with roughly 90% found just once. Germline trimming cut 3 bases from V and 0 bases from J; bases unmatched to any gene: 6. Germline-derived CDR1 and CDR2 are SGDLS and YYNGEE. The CDR3 sequence is 16 residues long. Sequencing was performed on peripheral blood. This TCR derives from a man aged 50 or older with active COVID-19. The V call is TRBV9, the J call TRBJ1-1; 9 bases are a match to TRBD1. The CDR3 DNA reads as TGTGCCAGCAGCGCGACTGGGACAGGGATGAACACTGAAGCTTTCTTT. It translates to CASSATGTGMNTEAFF.